This TCR beta chain was recorded in a study of T cells in Graves' hyperthyroidism and ophthalmopathy. Study-wide points: The model made its ophthalmopathy prediction, and onset followed a median approximately 6 months later.

Ophthalmopathy cases scored 3 or more on the Clinical Activity Score and 4 or more on NOSPECS grade, with duration below 3 months. The study based diagnoses on clinical symptoms, serum thyroxine and TRAb, thyroid ultrasound and orbital computed tomography. Researchers amplified the TCR beta CDR3 regions from RNA transcripts. HTBI primers drove first-round RT-PCR of the TCR CDR3. TCRdb reanalysed the multiplex PCR reads using MiXCR and keeps one entry per CDR3 protein. The sample lists 500,000 or so distinct CDR3 sequences; roughly 15% were seen once. The V and J ends lost 4 bases and 5 bases respectively, with 17 bases between them. The CDR3 loop spans 14 amino acids. Germline CDR1 GTSNPN, CDR2 SVGIG (reference sequence). This clonotype was seen repeatedly, ten times or more. Its antigen is currently unknown.

The chain recombines TRBV30 with TRBJ2-5, with D possibly being TRBD2 (6 bases). Input material: blood. This clonotype was sampled from a woman between 18 and 29 years old with Graves' ophthalmopathy. The CDR3 sequence: CAWKVFWGDETQYF. In DNA, the CDR3 is TGTGCCTGGAAGGTCTTTTGGGGGGACGAGACCCAGTACTTC.